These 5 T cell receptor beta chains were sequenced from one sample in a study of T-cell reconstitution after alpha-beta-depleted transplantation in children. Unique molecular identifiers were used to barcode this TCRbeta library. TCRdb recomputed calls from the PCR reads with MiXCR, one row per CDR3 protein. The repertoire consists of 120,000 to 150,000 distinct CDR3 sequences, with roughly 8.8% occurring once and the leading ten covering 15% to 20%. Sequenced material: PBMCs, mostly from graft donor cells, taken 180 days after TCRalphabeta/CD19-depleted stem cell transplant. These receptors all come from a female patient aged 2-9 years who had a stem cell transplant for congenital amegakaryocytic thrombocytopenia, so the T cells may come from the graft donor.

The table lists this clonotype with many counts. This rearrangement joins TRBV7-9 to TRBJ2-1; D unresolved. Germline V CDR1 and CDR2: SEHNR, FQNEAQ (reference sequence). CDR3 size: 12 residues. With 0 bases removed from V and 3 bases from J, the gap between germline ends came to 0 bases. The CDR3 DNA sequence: TGTGCCAGCAGCTTAGCCTACAATGAGCAGTTCTTC. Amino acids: CASSLAYNEQFF.

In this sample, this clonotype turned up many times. CDR3 nucleotides: TGTGCCAGCAGGGTAGACAGGGGACGAATTAATTCACCCCTCCACTTT. This codes for CASRVDRGRINSPLHF. The chain couples TRBV12-3 or TRBV12-4 to TRBJ1-6; 8 nucleotides line up with TRBD1. This CDR3 spans 16 amino acids. J gave up 6 bases and V 6 bases, and 10 bases lay outside the gene matches.

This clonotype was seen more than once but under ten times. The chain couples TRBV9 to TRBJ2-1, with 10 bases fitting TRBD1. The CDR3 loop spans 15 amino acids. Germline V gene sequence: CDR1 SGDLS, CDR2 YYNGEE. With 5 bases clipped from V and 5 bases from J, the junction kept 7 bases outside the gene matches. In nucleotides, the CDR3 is TGTGCCAGCAGTCCCTCGGGGACAGGGGACAATGAGCAGTTCTTC. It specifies CASSPSGTGDNEQFF.

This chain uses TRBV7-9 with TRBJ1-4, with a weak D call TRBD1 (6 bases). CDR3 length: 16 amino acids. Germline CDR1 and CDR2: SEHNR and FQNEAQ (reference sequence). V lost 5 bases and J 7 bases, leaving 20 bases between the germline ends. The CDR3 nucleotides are TGTGCCAGCAGCCTAGTCCTTGGTCAGGGGACTGAAAAACTGTTTTTT. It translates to CASSLVLGQGTEKLFF.

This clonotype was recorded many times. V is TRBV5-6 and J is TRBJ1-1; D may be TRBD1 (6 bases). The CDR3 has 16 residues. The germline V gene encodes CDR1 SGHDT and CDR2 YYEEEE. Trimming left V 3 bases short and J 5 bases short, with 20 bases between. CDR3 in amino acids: CASSSNPTGQGTEAFF. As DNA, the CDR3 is TGTGCCAGCAGCTCGAACCCGACAGGCCAGGGGACTGAAGCTTTCTTT.